The rows below give T cell receptor beta chains drawn from one sample of a study of spatial heterogeneity in lung cancer. TCRdb re-derived calls from the 5' RACE reads in MiXCR, one entry per CDR3 protein. This sample carries tens of thousands of distinct CDR3 sequences, around 8.9% of them seen once, and the ten largest clones take approximately 2%. The input for sequencing was PBMCs, taken at follow-up. Source of these receptors: a female donor with early-stage non-small cell lung cancer. CDR3s leave out the opening cysteine and the closing phenylalanine or tryptophan. Fields, in order: J gene, V gene, CDR3 length, CDR3 protein.

>TRBJ2-5|TRBV28|9
ASGSGETQY
>TRBJ2-5|TRBV10-2|11
ASSPGLAETQY
>TRBJ1-2|TRBV19|11
ASSPTGSYGYT
>TRBJ1-1|TRBV12-3/TRBV12-4|10
ASSLGLSEAF
>TRBJ1-4|TRBV3-1|13
ASSQEPGPDEKLF
>TRBJ2-7|TRBV11-1|13
ASSPGAGVSNEQY
>TRBJ2-1|TRBV2|13
ASSELFSGFNEQF
>TRBJ1-5|TRBV12-3/TRBV12-4|13
ASSFMFGGNQPQH
>TRBJ2-5|TRBV12-3/TRBV12-4|13
ASSLLGEGRKTQY
>TRBJ2-3|TRBV7-8|12
ASSLALAGNTQY
>TRBJ2-7|TRBV11-2|14
ASSSLLAQQVDEQY
>TRBJ2-1|TRBV20-1|14
SADLLGLASYNEQF
>TRBJ2-1|TRBV11-3|13
ASSREANSYNEQF
>TRBJ1-2|TRBV6-1|13
ASRTTSTGYYGYT
>TRBJ1-5|TRBV18|14
ASSPKTGQWNQPQH
>TRBJ2-1|TRBV5-1|11
ASSSLGDNEQF
>TRBJ2-4|TRBV2|11
ASRNESRSIQY
>TRBJ1-2|TRBV6-5|13
ASSLEGQGDYGYT
>TRBJ2-5|TRBV29-1|9
SARRSETQY
>TRBJ2-1|TRBV20-1|9
SARARNEQF
>TRBJ2-7|TRBV28|11
ASTRADLYEQY
>TRBJ2-2|TRBV5-1|14
ASSLVASANTGELF
>TRBJ2-1|TRBV7-8|11
ASSYTKDNEQF
>TRBJ2-2|TRBV18|14
ASSWPLGENTGELF
>TRBJ2-2|TRBV2|16
ASRFRVLGEGHTGELF
>TRBJ2-7|TRBV7-9|13
ASSLARASSYEQY
>TRBJ2-1|TRBV5-1|16
ASGPGTSGSSSYNEQF